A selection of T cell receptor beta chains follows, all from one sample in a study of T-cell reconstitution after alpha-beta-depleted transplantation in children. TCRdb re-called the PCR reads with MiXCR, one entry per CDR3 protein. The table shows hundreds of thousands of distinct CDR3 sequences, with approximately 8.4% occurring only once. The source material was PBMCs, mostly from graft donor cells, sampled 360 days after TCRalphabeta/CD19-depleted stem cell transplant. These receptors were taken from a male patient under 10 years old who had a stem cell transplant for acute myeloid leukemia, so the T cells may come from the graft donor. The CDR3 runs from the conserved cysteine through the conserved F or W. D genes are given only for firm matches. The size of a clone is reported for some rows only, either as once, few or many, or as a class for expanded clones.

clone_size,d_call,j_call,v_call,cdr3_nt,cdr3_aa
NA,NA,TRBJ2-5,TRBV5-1,TGCGCCAGCAGCCTTACCGACAGCCTCCAAGAGACCCAGTACTTC,CASSLTDSLQETQYF
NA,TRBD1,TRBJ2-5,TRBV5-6,TGTGCCAGCAGCTCCACAGGGGGCGGAGAGACCCAGTACTTC,CASSSTGGGETQYF
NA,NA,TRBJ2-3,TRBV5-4,TGTGCCAGCAGCTTCAGGTGGAGTCCAAGCACAGATACGCAGTATTTT,CASSFRWSPSTDTQYF
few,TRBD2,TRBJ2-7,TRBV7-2,TGTGCCAGCAGCTTAAGGGGTGGGCGGGAGTACGAGCAGTACTTC,CASSLRGGREYEQYF
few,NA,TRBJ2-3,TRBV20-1,TGCAGTGCTAGAGTTAGGGCGGGACACACAGATACGCAGTATTTT,CSARVRAGHTDTQYF
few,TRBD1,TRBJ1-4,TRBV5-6,TGTGCCAGCAGCTTTTCCAGGGGGGGTGAAAAACTGTTTTTT,CASSFSRGGEKLFF
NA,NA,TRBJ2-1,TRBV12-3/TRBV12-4,TGTGCCAGCACCATCCCGGAGGGGCTAAGCTCCTACAATGAGCAGTTCTTC,CASTIPEGLSSYNEQFF
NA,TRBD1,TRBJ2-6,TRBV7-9,TGTGCCAGAGGGGGCGCGGAGGCACCTGGGGCCAACGTCCTGACTTTC,CARGGAEAPGANVLTF
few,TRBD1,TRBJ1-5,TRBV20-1,TGCAGTGCTAGCGGGGACAGGGGACGTAATCAGCCCCAGCATTTT,CSASGDRGRNQPQHF
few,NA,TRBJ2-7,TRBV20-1,TGCAGTGCAAGTAGCGGAACGAGCTCCTACGAGCAGTACTTC,CSASSGTSSYEQYF
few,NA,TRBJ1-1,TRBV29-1,TGCAGCGTTGAAGACAGGAACACTGAAGCTTTCTTT,CSVEDRNTEAFF
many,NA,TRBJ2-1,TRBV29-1,TGCAGCGTTGGTGTGAGATCTGATGAGCAGTTCTTC,CSVGVRSDEQFF
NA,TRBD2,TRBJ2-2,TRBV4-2,TGTGCCAGCAGCCAAGATTTTATAGCGGGGTTCACCGGGGAGCTGTTTTTT,CASSQDFIAGFTGELFF
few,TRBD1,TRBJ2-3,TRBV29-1,TGCAGCGCCAAGACAGGGGGTTCGGATACGCAGTATTTT,CSAKTGGSDTQYF
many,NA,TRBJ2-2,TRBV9,TGTGCCAGCAGCGTAGTAAGGACACCTCACACCGGGGAGCTGTTTTTT,CASSVVRTPHTGELFF
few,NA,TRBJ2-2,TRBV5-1,TGCGCCAGCACCCGCGGACAGATGAACACCGGGGAGCTGTTTTTT,CASTRGQMNTGELFF
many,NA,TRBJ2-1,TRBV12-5,TGTGCTAGTGGTTTGGCGGGGCGCCAGTACAATGAGCAGTTCTTC,CASGLAGRQYNEQFF
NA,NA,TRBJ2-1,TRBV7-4,TGTGCCAGCAGCTTTTCCGTTTTGGAGCAGTTCTTC,CASSFSVLEQFF
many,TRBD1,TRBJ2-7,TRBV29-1,TGCAGCGTAGGACCAACCCGGGACAGTTCCTACGAGCAGTACTTC,CSVGPTRDSSYEQYF
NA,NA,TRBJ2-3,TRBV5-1,TGCGCCAGCAGCTTGGGAAGACTAGCAGATACGCAGTATTTT,CASSLGRLADTQYF
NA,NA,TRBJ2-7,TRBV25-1,TGTGCCAGCAGTGATCTGGGCAGCGGGTACGAGCAGTACTTC,CASSDLGSGYEQYF
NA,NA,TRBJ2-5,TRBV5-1,TGCGCCAGCAGCTTATTACCCTCGGGGAGGGAGACCCAGTACTTC,CASSLLPSGRETQYF
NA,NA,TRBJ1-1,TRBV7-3,TGTGCCAGCAGCTTCTCAAAGTACACTGAAGCTTTCTTT,CASSFSKYTEAFF
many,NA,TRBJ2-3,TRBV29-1,TGCAGCGCCCATCCGGGCCTCCGGGCAGGCACAGATACGCAGTATTTT,CSAHPGLRAGTDTQYF
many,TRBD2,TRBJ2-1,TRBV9,TGTGCCAGCAGCCATAGCGGGGGGCAGGGAAATGAGCAGTTCTTC,CASSHSGGQGNEQFF
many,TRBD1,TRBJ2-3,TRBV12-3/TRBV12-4,TGTGCCAGCAGTTTAAGACAGGGGGCCTCAGATACGCAGTATTTT,CASSLRQGASDTQYF
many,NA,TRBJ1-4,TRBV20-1,TGCAGTGCTAGAGACACGGACTTTAGACTGTTTTTT,CSARDTDFRLFF
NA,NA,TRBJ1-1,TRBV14,TGTGCCAGCAGCCAACAAGGGACCCCTGGAACTGAAGCTTTCTTT,CASSQQGTPGTEAFF
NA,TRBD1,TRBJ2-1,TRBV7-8,TGTGCCAGCAGATCGACAGGGGCCTCCTACAATGAGCAGTTCTTC,CASRSTGASYNEQFF